The text below deals with one TCR beta chain. TCRdb recomputed calls from the RT-PCR reads with MiXCR, one row per CDR3 protein. The table has 650,000 to 800,000 distinct CDR3 sequences, approximately 15% seen once. The V gene end was trimmed by 2 bases and the J gene end by 2 bases; junction bases not matched to a gene: 3. The germline gives CDR1 SGHRS, CDR2 YFSETQ. The length of the CDR3 is 14 residues. The clonotype comes from a female donor in good health, serving as a healthy control. This chain joins TRBV5-1 and TRBJ2-7; 8 bases match TRBD2. The sequencing input was memory CD4+ T cells from blood. CDR3 coding DNA: TGCGCCAGCAGCTTAACTAGCGGCGCCTACGAGCAGTACTTC. Protein sequence: CASSLTSGAYEQYF.